Below, one TCR beta chain is given with its context. Its antigen is not identified. Profiled with immunoSEQ multiplex PCR; TCRdb holds only in-frame clones, not every one. Of 800,000 to 1,200,000 clones listed, about 84% are singletons. This CDR3 comprises 13 residues. Germline V CDR1 and CDR2: MDHEN, SYDVKM. V lost 10 bases to trimming and J lost 7 bases; unmatched junction nucleotides: 7. This entry comes from a study of shared clonotypes between healthy human individuals. Overall study findings and caveats: For sorted subsets, rarefaction showed incomplete sequencing despite large depth. Relative to clonotypes present in all four donors, those not shared had lower generation probabilities.

This chain joins TRBV28 and TRBJ1-5, with 10 bases lining up with TRBD1. The sequenced sample consisted of memory CD4+ T cells from PBMCs. Documented subset: CD45RA-negative fraction. The source of this sequence is a man in his late teens or twenties in good health. Some clones in this sample may be carry-over from other donors' samples. The CDR3 reads CATRTGGYQPQHF. The CDR3 nucleotides read TGTGCCACCCGGACAGGGGGGTACCAGCCCCAGCATTTT.